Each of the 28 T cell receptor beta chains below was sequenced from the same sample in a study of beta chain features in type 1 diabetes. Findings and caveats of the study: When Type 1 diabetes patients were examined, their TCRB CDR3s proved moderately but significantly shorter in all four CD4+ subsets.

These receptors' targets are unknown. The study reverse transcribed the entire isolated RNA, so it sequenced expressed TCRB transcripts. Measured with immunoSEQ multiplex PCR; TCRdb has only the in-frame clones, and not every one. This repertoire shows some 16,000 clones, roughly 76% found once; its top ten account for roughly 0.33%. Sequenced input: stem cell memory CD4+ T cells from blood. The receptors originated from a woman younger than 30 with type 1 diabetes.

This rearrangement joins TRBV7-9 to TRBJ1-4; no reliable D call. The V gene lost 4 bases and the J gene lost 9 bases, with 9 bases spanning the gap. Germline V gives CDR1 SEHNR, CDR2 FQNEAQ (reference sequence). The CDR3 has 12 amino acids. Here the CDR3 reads CASSSRLQKLFF. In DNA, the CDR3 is TGTGCCAGCAGCTCTCGTCTCCAAAAACTGTTTTTT.

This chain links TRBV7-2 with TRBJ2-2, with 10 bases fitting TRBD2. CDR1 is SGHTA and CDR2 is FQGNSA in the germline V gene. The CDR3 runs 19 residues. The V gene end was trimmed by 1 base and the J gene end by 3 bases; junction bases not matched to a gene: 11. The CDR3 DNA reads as TGTGCCAGCAGCTTAGGGAGGCTAGCGGGAGTGGGTGACACCGGGGAGCTGTTTTTT. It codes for CASSLGRLAGVGDTGELFF.

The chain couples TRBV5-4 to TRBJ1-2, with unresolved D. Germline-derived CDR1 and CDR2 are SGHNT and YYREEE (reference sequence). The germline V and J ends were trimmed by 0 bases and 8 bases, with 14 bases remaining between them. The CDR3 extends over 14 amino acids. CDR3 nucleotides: TGTGCCAGCAGCTTGGGAGTGGGGAGTCACGGCTACACCTTC. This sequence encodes CASSLGVGSHGYTF. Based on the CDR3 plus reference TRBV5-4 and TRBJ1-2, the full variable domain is ETGVTQSPTHLIKTRGQQVTLRCSSQSGHNTVSWYQQALGQGPQFIFQYYREEENGRGNFPPRFSGLQFPNYSSELNVNALELDDSALYLCASSLGVGSHGYTFGSGTRLTVV.

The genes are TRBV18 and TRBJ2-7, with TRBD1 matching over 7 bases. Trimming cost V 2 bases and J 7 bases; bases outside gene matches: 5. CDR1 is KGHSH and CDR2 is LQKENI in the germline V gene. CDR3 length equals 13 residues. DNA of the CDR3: TGTGCCAGCTCACCAGACAGGGTGAAGGAGCAGTACTTC. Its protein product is CASSPDRVKEQYF.

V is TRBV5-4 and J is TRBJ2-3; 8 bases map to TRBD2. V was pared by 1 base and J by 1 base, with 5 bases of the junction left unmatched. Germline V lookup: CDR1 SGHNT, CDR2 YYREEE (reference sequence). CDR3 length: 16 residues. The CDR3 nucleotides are TGTGCCAGCAGCTTGCTTGAGACTAGCGGCACAGATACGCAGTATTTT. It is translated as CASSLLETSGTDTQYF.

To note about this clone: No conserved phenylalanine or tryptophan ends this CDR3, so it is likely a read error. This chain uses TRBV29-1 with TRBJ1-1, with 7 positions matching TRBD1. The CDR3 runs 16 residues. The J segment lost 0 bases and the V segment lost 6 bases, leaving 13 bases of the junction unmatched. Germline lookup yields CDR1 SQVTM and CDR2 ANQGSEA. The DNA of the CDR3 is TGCAGCGTCCAAGGGGGCCTAGGCAGGCTGAACACTGAAGCTTTCCTT. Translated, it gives CSVQGGLGRLNTEAFL.

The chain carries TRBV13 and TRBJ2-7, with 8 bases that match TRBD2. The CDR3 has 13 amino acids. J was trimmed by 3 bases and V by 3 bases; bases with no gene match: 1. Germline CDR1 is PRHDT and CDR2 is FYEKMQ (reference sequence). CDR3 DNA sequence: TGTGCCAGCAGCTTTAGCGGGGTCTACGAGCAGTACGTC. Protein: CASSFSGVYEQYV.

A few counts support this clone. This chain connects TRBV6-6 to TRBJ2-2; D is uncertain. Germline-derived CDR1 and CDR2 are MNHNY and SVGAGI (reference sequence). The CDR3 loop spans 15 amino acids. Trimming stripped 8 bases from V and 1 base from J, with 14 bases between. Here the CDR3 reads CASQHSQRNTGELFF. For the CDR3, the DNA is TGTGCCAGCCAACATTCCCAGCGGAACACCGGGGAGCTGTTTTTT.

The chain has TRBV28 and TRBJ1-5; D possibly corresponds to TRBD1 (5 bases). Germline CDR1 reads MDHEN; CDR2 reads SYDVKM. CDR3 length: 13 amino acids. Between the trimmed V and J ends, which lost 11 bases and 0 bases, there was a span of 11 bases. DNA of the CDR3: TGTGCCGGGGGGGGTTATAGCAATCAGCCCCAGCATTTT. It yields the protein CAGGGYSNQPQHF.

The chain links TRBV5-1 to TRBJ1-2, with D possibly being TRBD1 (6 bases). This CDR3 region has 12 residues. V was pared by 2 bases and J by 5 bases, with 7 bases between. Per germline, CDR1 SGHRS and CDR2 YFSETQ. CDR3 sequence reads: CASSLQGYGYTF. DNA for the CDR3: TGCGCCAGCAGCTTACAGGGATATGGCTACACCTTC.

CDR3 nucleotides: TGTGCCAGCTCACTTCAGACAGACCACTATGGCTACACCTTC. It codes for CASSLQTDHYGYTF. The chain has TRBV18 and TRBJ1-2; tentatively, D is TRBD1 (5 bases). Deletions cut 4 bases from V and 3 bases from J, with 12 bases between. This CDR3 comprises 14 residues. Per the germline V gene, CDR1 is KGHSH and CDR2 is LQKENI.

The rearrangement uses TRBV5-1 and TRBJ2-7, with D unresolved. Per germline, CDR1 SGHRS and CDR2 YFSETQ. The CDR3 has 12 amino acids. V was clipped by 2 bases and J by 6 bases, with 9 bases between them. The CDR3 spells CASSFSRSEQYF. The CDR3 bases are TGCGCCAGCAGCTTCAGCCGGAGCGAGCAGTACTTC.

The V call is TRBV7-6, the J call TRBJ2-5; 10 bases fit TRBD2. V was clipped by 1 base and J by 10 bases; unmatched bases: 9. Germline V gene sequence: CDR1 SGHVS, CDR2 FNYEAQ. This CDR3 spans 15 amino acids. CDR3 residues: CASSLGPAGGKGQYF. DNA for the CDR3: TGTGCCAGCAGCTTAGGGCCAGCGGGAGGGAAGGGCCAGTACTTC.

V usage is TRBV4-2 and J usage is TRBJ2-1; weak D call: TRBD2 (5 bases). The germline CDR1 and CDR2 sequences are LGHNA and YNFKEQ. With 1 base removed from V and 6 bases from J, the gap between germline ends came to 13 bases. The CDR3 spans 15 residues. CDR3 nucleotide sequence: TGTGCCAGCAGCCAAGGGGTAGGTGCGGGCAATGAGCAGTTCTTC. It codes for CASSQGVGAGNEQFF.

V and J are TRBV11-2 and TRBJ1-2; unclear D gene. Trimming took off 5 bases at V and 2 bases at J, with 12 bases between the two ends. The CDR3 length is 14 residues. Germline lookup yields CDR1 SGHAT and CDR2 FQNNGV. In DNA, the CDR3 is TGTGCCAGCAGCGGGTTGACGGAGAACTATGGCTACACCTTC. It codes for CASSGLTENYGYTF.

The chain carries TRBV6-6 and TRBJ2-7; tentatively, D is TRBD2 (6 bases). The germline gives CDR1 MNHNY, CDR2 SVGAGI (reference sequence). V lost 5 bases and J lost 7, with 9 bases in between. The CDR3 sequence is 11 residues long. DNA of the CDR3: TGTGCCAGCAGTCTACGGGGGGAGCAGTACTTC. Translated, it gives CASSLRGEQYF.

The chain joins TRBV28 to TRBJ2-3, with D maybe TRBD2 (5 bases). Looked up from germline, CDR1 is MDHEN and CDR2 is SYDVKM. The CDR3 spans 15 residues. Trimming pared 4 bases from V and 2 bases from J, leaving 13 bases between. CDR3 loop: CASSSLGVSTDTQYF. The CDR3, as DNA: TGTGCCAGCAGTTCCCTCGGGGTTTCCACAGATACGCAGTATTTT.

Written as DNA, the CDR3 is TGTGCCAGTAGTATTGGGCAGGGCCAAGGCTATGGCTACACCTTC. This translates into CASSIGQGQGYGYTF. The chain employs TRBV19 and TRBJ1-2; tentatively, D is TRBD1 (5 bases). CDR1 LNHDA and CDR2 SQIVND come from the germline V gene (reference sequence). The CDR3 sequence is 15 residues long. The V end was cut by 3 bases, the J end by 4 bases, with 15 bases between.

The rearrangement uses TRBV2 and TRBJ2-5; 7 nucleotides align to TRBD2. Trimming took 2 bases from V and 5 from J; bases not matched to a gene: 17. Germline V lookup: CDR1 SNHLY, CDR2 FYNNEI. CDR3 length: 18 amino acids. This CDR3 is CASSEIGFASPGRETQYF. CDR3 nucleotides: TGTGCCAGCAGTGAAATAGGTTTCGCGAGCCCCGGGAGGGAGACCCAGTACTTC.

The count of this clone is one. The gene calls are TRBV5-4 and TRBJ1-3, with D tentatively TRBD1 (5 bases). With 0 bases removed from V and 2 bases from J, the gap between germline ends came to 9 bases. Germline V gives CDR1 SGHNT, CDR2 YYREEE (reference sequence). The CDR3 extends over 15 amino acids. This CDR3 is CASSLAGRAGNTIYF. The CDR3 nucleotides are TGTGCCAGCAGCTTGGCAGGGAGGGCTGGAAACACCATATATTTT.

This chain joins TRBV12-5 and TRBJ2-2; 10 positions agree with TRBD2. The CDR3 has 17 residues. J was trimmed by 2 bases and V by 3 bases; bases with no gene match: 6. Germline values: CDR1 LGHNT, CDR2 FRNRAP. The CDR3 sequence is CASGFASGSYNTGELFF. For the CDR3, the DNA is TGTGCTAGTGGTTTCGCTAGCGGGAGTTACAACACCGGGGAGCTGTTTTTT.

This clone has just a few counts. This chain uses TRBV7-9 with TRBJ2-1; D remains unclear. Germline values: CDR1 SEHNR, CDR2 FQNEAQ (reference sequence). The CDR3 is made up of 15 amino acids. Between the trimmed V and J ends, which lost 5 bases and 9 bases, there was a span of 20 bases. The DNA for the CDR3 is TGTGCCAGCAGCCTTTCGAGCGACCCAAGAGCTGAGCAGTTCTTC. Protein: CASSLSSDPRAEQFF.

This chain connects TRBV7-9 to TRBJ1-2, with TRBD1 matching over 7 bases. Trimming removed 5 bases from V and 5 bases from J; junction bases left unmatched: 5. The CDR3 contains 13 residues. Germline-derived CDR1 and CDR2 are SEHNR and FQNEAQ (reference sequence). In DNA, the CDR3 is TGTGCCAGCAGCCCCGACAGGGAATATGGCTACACCTTC. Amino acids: CASSPDREYGYTF.

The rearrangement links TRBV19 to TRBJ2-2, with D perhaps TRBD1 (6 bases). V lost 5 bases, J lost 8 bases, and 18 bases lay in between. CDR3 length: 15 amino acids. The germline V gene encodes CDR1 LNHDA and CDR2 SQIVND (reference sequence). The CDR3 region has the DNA TGTGCCAGTAGTCTCTTCACAGGGATTGTGGGGGAGCTGTTTTTT. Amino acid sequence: CASSLFTGIVGELFF.

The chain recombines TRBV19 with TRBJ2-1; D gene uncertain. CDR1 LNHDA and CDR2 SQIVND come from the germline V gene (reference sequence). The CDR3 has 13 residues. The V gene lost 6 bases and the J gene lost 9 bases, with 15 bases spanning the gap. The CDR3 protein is CASRRRSSGEQFF. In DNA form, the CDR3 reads TGTGCCAGTAGGCGAAGAAGCTCGGGTGAGCAGTTCTTC.

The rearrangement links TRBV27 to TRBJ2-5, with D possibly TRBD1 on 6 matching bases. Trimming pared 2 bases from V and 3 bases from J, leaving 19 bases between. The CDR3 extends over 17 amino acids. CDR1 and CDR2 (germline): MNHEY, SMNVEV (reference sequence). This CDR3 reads CASSLNGYRAGEETQYF. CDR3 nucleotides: TGTGCCAGCAGTTTAAACGGGTACAGGGCCGGGGAAGAGACCCAGTACTTC.

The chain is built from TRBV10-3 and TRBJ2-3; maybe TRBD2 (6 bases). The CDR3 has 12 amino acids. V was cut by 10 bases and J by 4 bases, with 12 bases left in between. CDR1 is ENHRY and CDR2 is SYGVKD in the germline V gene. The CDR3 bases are TGTGCCACTCGGGAGAATCCAGATACGCAGTATTTT. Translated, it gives CATRENPDTQYF.

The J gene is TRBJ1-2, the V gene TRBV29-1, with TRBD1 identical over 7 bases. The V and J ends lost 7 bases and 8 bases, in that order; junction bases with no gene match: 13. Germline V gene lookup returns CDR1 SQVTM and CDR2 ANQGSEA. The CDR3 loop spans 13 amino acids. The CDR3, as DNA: TGCAGCGCGTCGCTCACAGGGGTTTGGGGCTACACCTTC. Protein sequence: CSASLTGVWGYTF.